Presented here are 19 T cell receptor beta chains from one specimen sequenced in a study of T cell responses to AZD1222 COVID-19 vaccine. Profiled with immunoSEQ multiplex PCR; TCRdb holds only in-frame clones, not every one. The repertoire holds more than 70,000 clones, with approximately 90% as singletons. The sequencing used peripheral blood, collected 28 days after the second AZD1222 dose. These receptors came from an adult who received the AZD1222 COVID-19 vaccine.

This clone appeared a single time. The CDR3 spells CASSPPGGYSSPLHF. As DNA, the CDR3 is TGTGCCAGCAGTCCGCCGGGGGGGTACTCTTCACCCCTCCACTTT. This chain links TRBV25-1 with TRBJ1-6; the D gene is possibly TRBD1 (5 bases). CDR3 length: 15 residues. V was shortened by 5 bases and J by 9 bases, with 17 bases between the two germline ends. Germline values: CDR1 MGHDK, CDR2 SYGVNS.

The gene calls are TRBV24-1 and TRBJ1-1; 9 nucleotides match TRBD1. Germline CDR1 is KGHDR and CDR2 is SFDVKD. This CDR3 is built from 14 residues. The ends lost 12 bases at V and 4 bases at J; junction bases unmatched: 11. The CDR3 spells CALNYRGRGTEAFF. The CDR3 region has the DNA TGTGCCCTCAACTACAGGGGGCGCGGCACTGAAGCTTTCTTT.

The gene calls are TRBV5-1 and TRBJ1-6; 9 bases agree with TRBD1. CDR1 and CDR2 (germline): SGHRS, YFSETQ. The CDR3 is 15 residues long. J gave up 7 bases and V 4 bases, and 6 bases lay outside the gene matches. The chain's CDR3 is CASSTRDRDNSPLHF. For the CDR3, the DNA is TGCGCCAGCAGCACCCGGGACAGGGACAATTCACCCCTCCACTTT.

V usage is TRBV19 and J usage is TRBJ1-1; D unresolved. Trimming pared 3 bases from V and 7 bases from J, leaving 6 bases between. The CDR3 is 11 amino acids. CDR1 and CDR2 (germline): LNHDA, SQIVND (reference sequence). CDR3 DNA sequence: TGTGCCAGTAGTATTTATATTGAAGCTTTCTTT. Translation: CASSIYIEAFF.

This chain connects TRBV19 to TRBJ1-4, with D hard to call. Germline loops: CDR1 LNHDA, CDR2 SQIVND (reference sequence). CDR3 size: 15 residues. Trimming removed 4 bases from V and 0 bases from J, with 9 bases in between. CDR3 in amino acids: CASSSQAATNEKLFF. The CDR3 nucleotides read TGTGCCAGTAGTAGCCAGGCTGCAACTAATGAAAAACTGTTTTTT.

The chain recombines TRBV28 with TRBJ1-1; the D is unclear. Germline V lookup: CDR1 MDHEN, CDR2 SYDVKM. The CDR3 is 11 amino acids. V was shortened by 4 bases and J by 12 bases, with 12 bases between the two germline ends. The CDR3 bases are TGTGCCAGCAGTTCCCCCTGGGAATCTTTCTTT. Protein product: CASSSPWESFF.

This clone was seen just once. Distinct nucleotide sequences in the sample also encode this CDR3. This chain links TRBV5-1 with TRBJ2-3; D is ambiguous. Trimming removed 0 bases from V and 3 bases from J, with 2 bases in between. The CDR3 has 12 residues. CDR1 and CDR2 from the germline V gene are SGHRS and YFSETQ. CDR3 amino acids: CASSLATDTQYF. The CDR3, as DNA: TGCGCCAGCAGCTTGGCGACAGATACGCAGTATTTT.

V and J are TRBV11-3 and TRBJ2-1; no clear D gene. The V end lost 0 bases, the J end lost 8 bases, and 8 bases lay between the germline ends. Germline CDR1 SGHNT, CDR2 YENEEA. The CDR3 has 13 residues. The CDR3 here is CASSLDANDEQFF. The CDR3 DNA sequence: TGTGCCAGCAGCTTAGACGCAAACGATGAGCAGTTCTTC. The complete variable domain, with remaining parts taken from reference TRBV11-3 and TRBJ2-1, reads EAGVVQSPRYKIIEKKQPVAFWCNPISGHNTLYWYLQNLGQGPELLIRYENEEAVDDSQLPKDRFSAERLKGVDSTLKIQPAELGDSAVYLCASSLDANDEQFFGPGTRLTVL.

The V gene is TRBV4-3, the J gene TRBJ2-1; possibly TRBD2 for D (7 bases). The CDR3 extends over 16 amino acids. Germline V gene lookup returns CDR1 LGHNA and CDR2 YSLEER. V shed 0 bases and J shed 2 bases, with 11 bases lying between them. The CDR3 region has the DNA TGCGCCAGCAGCCAAGATGTAGGGGGGGCCTACAATGAGCAGTTCTTC. Amino acids: CASSQDVGGAYNEQFF.

The rearrangement uses TRBV6-5 and TRBJ2-2, with D possibly being TRBD2 (5 bases). Trimming removed 2 bases at V and 7 bases at J, with 11 bases between. Germline values: CDR1 MNHEY, CDR2 SVGAGI. The CDR3 extends over 14 amino acids. The CDR3 here is CASSYAPSSGELFF. CDR3 coding DNA: TGTGCCAGCAGTTACGCCCCTAGCAGCGGGGAGCTGTTTTTT.

The J gene is TRBJ1-2, the V gene TRBV28, with D uncertain. Germline CDR1 and CDR2: MDHEN and SYDVKM. The ends were cut back, 1 base at V and 5 bases at J, with 8 bases in the middle. The CDR3 sequence is 13 residues long. Written as DNA, the CDR3 is TGTGCCAGCAGTTTATATGGACCTTATGGCTACACCTTC. Its protein product is CASSLYGPYGYTF.

The chain recombines TRBV11-2 with TRBJ2-4; possibly TRBD2 for D (6 bases). The CDR3 runs 15 residues. Trimming pared 1 base from V and 2 bases from J, leaving 9 bases between. Per germline, CDR1 SGHAT and CDR2 FQNNGV. The CDR3 loop is CASSLVGGSKNIQYF. The CDR3 nucleotides are TGTGCCAGCAGCTTAGTTGGGGGGTCCAAAAACATTCAGTACTTC. Complete variable domain (other parts from reference TRBV11-2 and TRBJ2-4): EAGVAQSPRYKIIEKRQSVAFWCNPISGHATLYWYQQILGQGPKLLIQFQNNGVVDDSQLPKDRFSAERLKGVDSTLKIQPAKLEDSAVYLCASSLVGGSKNIQYFGAGTRLSVL.

The chain recombines TRBV3-1 (or the pseudogene TRBV3-2) with TRBJ2-7; 7 nucleotides match TRBD2. Trimming at V came to 0 bases and at J to 12 bases, leaving 17 bases not matched to a gene. Germline V CDR1 and CDR2: LGHDT, YNNKEL (reference sequence). The CDR3 length is 16 residues. CDR3 bases: TGTGCCAGCAGCCAAGATCGTCTAGCGGAAGGTTCGGGTTCGTACTTC. Amino acid sequence: CASSQDRLAEGSGSYF.

The chain links TRBV7-2 to TRBJ1-6; D gene uncertain. Trimming pared 6 bases from V and 7 bases from J, leaving 13 bases between. The CDR3 runs to 14 residues. Germline V CDR1 and CDR2: SGHTA, FQGNSA. The CDR3 loop is CASSFLASNSPLHF. In DNA, the CDR3 is TGTGCCAGCAGTTTCCTGGCCTCAAATTCACCCCTCCACTTT.

Concerning this clone: One end of the junction is discordant with germline, which a read error may explain. The V call is TRBV7-9, the J call TRBJ2-7; the match to TRBD1 covers 12 bases. This CDR3 spans 15 amino acids. Per the germline V gene, CDR1 is SEHNR and CDR2 is FQNEAQ (reference sequence). The CDR3 sequence: CASNLGTGGRDEQYF. The CDR3 nucleotides read TGTGCCAGCAACTTAGGGACAGGGGGCCGCGACGAGCAGTACTTC.

This clone occurred a few times. The V gene is TRBV6-4, the J gene TRBJ2-3; perhaps TRBD2 as D (5 bases). Trimming stripped 0 bases from V and 2 bases from J, with 9 bases between. Germline assignment: CDR1 MRHNA and CDR2 SNTAGT. The CDR3 contains 15 residues. The CDR3 DNA is TGTGCCAGCAGTGACTCCGGACTCGACACAGATACGCAGTATTTT. Its protein is CASSDSGLDTDTQYF.

The gene calls are TRBV2 and TRBJ1-2, with D uncertain. The ends were cut back, 3 bases at V and 4 bases at J, with 12 bases in the middle. CDR3 length: 14 amino acids. Germline values: CDR1 SNHLY, CDR2 FYNNEI. CDR3 sequence: CASSEPQPSYGYTF. For the CDR3, the DNA is TGTGCCAGCAGTGAGCCACAGCCCTCCTATGGCTACACCTTC.

The chain joins TRBV11-2 to TRBJ1-6; D might be TRBD1 (5 bases). This CDR3 spans 13 amino acids. V was shortened by 4 bases and J by 10 bases, with 11 bases between the two germline ends. Germline V gene lookup returns CDR1 SGHAT and CDR2 FQNNGV. The CDR3 DNA sequence: TGTGCCAGCAGCTCGCAGGGAGACTCACCCCTCCACTTT. Its protein is CASSSQGDSPLHF.

This sequence joins TRBV7-3 and TRBJ1-3, with no clear D. Per germline, CDR1 SGHTA and CDR2 FQGTGA. The ends were cut back, 5 bases at V and 4 bases at J, with 24 bases in the middle. The CDR3 runs 18 residues. CDR3 DNA: TGTGCCAGCAGCCCGCATCCAGTCAGTGAGGGAATCGGAAACACCATATATTTT. Amino acids: CASSPHPVSEGIGNTIYF.